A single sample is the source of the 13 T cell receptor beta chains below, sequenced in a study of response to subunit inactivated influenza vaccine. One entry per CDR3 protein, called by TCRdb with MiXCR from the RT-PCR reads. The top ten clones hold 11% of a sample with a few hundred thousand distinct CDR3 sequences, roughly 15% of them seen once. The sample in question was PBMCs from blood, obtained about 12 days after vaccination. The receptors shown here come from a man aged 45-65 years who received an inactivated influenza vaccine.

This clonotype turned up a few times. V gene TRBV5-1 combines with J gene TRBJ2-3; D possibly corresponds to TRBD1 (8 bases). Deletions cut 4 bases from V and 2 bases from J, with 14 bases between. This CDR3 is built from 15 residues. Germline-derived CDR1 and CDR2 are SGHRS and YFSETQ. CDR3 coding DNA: TGCGCCAGCAGCGCACAGGGGGGGACCACAGATACGCAGTATTTT. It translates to CASSAQGGTTDTQYF.

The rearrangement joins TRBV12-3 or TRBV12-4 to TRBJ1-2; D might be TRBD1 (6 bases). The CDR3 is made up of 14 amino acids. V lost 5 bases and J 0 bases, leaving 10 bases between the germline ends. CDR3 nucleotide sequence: TGTGCCAGCAGTGAGACAGGAGCTAACTATGGCTACACCTTC. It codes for CASSETGANYGYTF.

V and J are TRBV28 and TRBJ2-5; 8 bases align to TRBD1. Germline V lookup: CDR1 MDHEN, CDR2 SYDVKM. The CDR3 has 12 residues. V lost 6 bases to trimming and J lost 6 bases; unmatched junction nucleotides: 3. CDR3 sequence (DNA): TGTGCCAGCAGCCAGGGGGCGAAGACCCAGTACTTC. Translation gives CASSQGAKTQYF.

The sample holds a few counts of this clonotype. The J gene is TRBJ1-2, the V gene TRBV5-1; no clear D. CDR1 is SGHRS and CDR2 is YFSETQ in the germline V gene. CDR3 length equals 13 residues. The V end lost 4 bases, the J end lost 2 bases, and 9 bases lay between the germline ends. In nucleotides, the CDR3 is TGCGCCAGCAGCCAGTCAGTCAACTATGGCTACACCTTC. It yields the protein CASSQSVNYGYTF.

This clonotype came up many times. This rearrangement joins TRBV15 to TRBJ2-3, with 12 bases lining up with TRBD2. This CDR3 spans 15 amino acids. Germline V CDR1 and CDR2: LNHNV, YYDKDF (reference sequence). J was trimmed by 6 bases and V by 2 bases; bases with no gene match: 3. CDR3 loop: CATSRLAGGPDTQYF. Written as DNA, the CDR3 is TGTGCCACCAGCAGACTAGCGGGAGGGCCGGATACGCAGTATTTT.

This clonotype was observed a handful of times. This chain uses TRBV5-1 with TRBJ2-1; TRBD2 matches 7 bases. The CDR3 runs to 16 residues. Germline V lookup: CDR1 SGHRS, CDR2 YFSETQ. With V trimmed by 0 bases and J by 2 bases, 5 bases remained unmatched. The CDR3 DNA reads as TGCGCCAGCAGCTTGGCTCTAGCGGCTACCTACAATGAGCAGTTCTTC. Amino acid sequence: CASSLALAATYNEQFF.

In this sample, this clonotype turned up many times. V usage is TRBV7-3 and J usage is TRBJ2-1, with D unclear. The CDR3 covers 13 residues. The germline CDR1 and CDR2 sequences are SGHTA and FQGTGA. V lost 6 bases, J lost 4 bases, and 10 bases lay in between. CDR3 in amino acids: CASRSGLYNEQFF. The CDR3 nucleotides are TGTGCCAGCAGAAGTGGGCTGTACAATGAGCAGTTCTTC.

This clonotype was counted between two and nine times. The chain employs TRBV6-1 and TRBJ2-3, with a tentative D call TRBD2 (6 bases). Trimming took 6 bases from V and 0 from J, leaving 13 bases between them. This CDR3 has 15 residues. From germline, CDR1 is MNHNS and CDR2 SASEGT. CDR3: CASSAGPASTDTQYF. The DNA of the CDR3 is TGTGCCAGCAGCGCGGGACCCGCAAGCACAGATACGCAGTATTTT.

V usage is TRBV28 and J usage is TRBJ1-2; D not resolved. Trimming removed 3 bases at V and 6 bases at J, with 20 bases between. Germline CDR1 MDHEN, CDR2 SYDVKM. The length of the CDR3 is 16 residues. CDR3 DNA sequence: TGTGCCAGCAGTTTCAACTGGGAGAGAATGTTGGATGGCTACACCTTC. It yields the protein CASSFNWERMLDGYTF.

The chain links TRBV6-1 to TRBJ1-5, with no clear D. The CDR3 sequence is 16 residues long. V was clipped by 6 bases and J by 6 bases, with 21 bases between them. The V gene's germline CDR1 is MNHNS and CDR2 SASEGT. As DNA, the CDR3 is TGTGCCAGCAGACCGGACGGCCGCAGAGGGAGTCAGCCCCAGCATTTT. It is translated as CASRPDGRRGSQPQHF.

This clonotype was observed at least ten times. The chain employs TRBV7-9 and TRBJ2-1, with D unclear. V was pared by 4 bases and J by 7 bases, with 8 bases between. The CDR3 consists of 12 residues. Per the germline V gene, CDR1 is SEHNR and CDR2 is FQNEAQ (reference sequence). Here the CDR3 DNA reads TGTGCCAGCAGCTCACTATGGAATGAGCAGTTCTTC. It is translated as CASSSLWNEQFF.

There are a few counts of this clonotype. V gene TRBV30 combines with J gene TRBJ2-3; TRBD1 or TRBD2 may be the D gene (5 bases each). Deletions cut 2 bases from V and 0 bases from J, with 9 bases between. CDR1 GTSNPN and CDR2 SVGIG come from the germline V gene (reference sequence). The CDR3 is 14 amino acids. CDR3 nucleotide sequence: TGTGCCTGGAGTACGGGACCTAGCACAGATACGCAGTATTTT. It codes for CAWSTGPSTDTQYF.

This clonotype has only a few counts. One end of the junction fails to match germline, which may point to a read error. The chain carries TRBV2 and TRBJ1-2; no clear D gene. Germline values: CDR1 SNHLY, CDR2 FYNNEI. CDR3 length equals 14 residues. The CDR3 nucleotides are TGTGCCAGCAGCGAAGGAGCAGAATACTATGGCTACACCTTC. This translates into CASSEGAEYYGYTF. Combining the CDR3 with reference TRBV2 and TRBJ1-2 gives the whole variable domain EPEVTQTPSHQVTQMGQEVILRCVPISNHLYFYWYRQILGQKVEFLVSFYNNEISEKSEIFDDQFSVERPDGSNFTLKIRSTKLEDSAMYFCASSEGAEYYGYTFGSGTRLTVV.